This passage covers 15 T cell receptor beta chains from one sample sequenced in a study of T-cell reconstitution after alpha-beta-depleted transplantation in children. TCRbeta library preparation incorporated unique molecular identifiers. TCRdb used MiXCR to reprocess the PCR reads, holding one entry per CDR3 protein. Of some 350,000 distinct CDR3 sequences in the sample, roughly 17% were seen once. The source was PBMCs, mostly from graft donor cells, collected 360 days after TCRalphabeta/CD19-depleted stem cell transplant. These receptors came from a male patient between 2 and 15 years old who had a stem cell transplant for acute lymphoblastic leukemia, so the T cells may come from the graft donor.

J is TRBJ2-4 and V is TRBV11-2; 10 bases are shared with TRBD1. The CDR3 extends over 17 amino acids. Per the germline V gene, CDR1 is SGHAT and CDR2 is FQNNGV. The J segment lost 9 bases and the V segment lost 1 base, leaving 12 bases of the junction unmatched. The CDR3 DNA reads TGTGCCAGCAGCTTAGGTTGGGGGGACAGGGGTGAAGGCATTCAGTACTTC. Encoded protein: CASSLGWGDRGEGIQYF.

The chain recombines TRBV7-9 with TRBJ1-2; possibly TRBD1 for D (6 bases). V gave up 3 bases and J gave up 4 bases, with 12 bases separating them. This CDR3 spans 14 amino acids. Germline V gene lookup returns CDR1 SEHNR and CDR2 FQNEAQ (reference sequence). The CDR3: CASSFIRGPYGYTF. The CDR3 DNA sequence: TGTGCCAGCAGCTTTATCAGGGGTCCCTATGGCTACACCTTC. The variable domain in full, completed from reference TRBV7-9 and TRBJ1-2, reads DTGVSQNPRHKITKRGQNVTFRCDPISEHNRLYWYRQTLGQGPEFLTYFQNEAQLEKSRLLSDRFSAERPKGSFSTLEIQRTEQGDSAMYLCASSFIRGPYGYTFGSGTRLTVV.

This clonotype was recorded a few times. The chain joins TRBV4-1 to TRBJ2-3; maybe TRBD2 (6 bases). Germline V gene lookup returns CDR1 MGHRA and CDR2 YSYEKL. The CDR3 loop spans 18 amino acids. V shed 1 base and J shed 5 bases, with 22 bases lying between them. CDR3 protein: CASSQGRSTGAFGDTQYF. CDR3 DNA: TGCGCCAGCAGCCAAGGGAGGTCTACGGGAGCTTTCGGAGATACGCAGTATTTT.

V gene TRBV28 combines with J gene TRBJ2-3; 7 nucleotides line up with TRBD2. CDR3 size: 15 residues. After removal of 6 bases from V and 3 bases from J, the junction contained 9 bases not matched to a gene. In germline, CDR1 is MDHEN, CDR2 SYDVKM. For the CDR3, the DNA is TGTGCCAGCAGCTTCGGCGGGAGATATACAGATACGCAGTATTTT. Amino acids: CASSFGGRYTDTQYF.

This clonotype has a count of ten or more. The chain has TRBV20-1 and TRBJ2-1; D call uncertain. Trimming removed 5 bases from V and 6 bases from J, with 5 bases in between. CDR1 and CDR2 from the germline V gene are DFQATT and SNEGSKA (reference sequence). The CDR3 runs to 10 residues. The CDR3 bases are TGCAGTGCTTATATCAATGAGCAGTTCTTC. The encoded protein is CSAYINEQFF.

This clonotype was recorded only once. This may arise from a read error, as a much more abundant clone is one base away. The chain recombines TRBV10-3 with TRBJ2-7, with D possibly being TRBD1 or TRBD2 (5 bases each). V lost 6 bases to trimming and J lost 3 bases, with 9 bases between them. This CDR3 comprises 12 residues. Germline values: CDR1 ENHRY, CDR2 SYGVKD. The CDR3 reads CAISRENYEQYF. The CDR3 coding sequence is TGTGCCATCAGCAGGGAGAACTACGAGCAGTACTTC.

Only a few counts were recorded for this clonotype. The rearrangement joins TRBV20-1 to TRBJ2-2; a weak D match, TRBD2 (6 bases). The CDR3 is 16 amino acids. Trimming took off 5 bases at V and 7 bases at J, with 23 bases between the two ends. CDR1 and CDR2 from the germline V gene are DFQATT and SNEGSKA (reference sequence). For the CDR3, the DNA is TGCAGTGCTCCTAACAGACTAGTCGGGCGTAGCGGGGAGCTGTTTTTT. As protein: CSAPNRLVGRSGELFF.

A few counts support this clonotype. The chain links TRBV6-5 to TRBJ2-7, with a weak D call TRBD1 (6 bases). V gave up 4 bases and J gave up 5 bases, with 18 bases separating them. CDR1 is MNHEY, CDR2 SVGAGI, per germline. This CDR3 is built from 15 residues. DNA of the CDR3: TGTGCCAGCAGTTTAACCGGGACAAAATTCAACGAGCAGTACTTC. Protein product: CASSLTGTKFNEQYF.

The chain combines TRBV5-4 with TRBJ2-4, with TRBD1 matching over 7 bases. Germline V lookup: CDR1 SGHNT, CDR2 YYREEE (reference sequence). This CDR3 region has 16 residues. The V segment lost 4 bases and the J segment 1 base; nucleotides outside the gene matches: 8. The CDR3 protein is CASSRPIQGAKNIQYF. In DNA form, the CDR3 reads TGTGCCAGCAGCCGACCAATACAGGGGGCCAAAAACATTCAGTACTTC.

This chain connects TRBV7-9 to TRBJ2-5; 8 bases are a match to TRBD1. This CDR3 is 13 amino acids long. Germline CDR1 SEHNR, CDR2 FQNEAQ (reference sequence). V dropped 4 bases and J dropped 4; count of bases not matched to a gene: 2. This CDR3 reads CASSSRGRETQYF. For the CDR3, the DNA is TGTGCCAGCAGCTCCAGGGGGCGAGAGACCCAGTACTTC.

This clonotype was seen only a few times. The chain employs TRBV19 and TRBJ2-3; 7 bases align to TRBD2. The CDR3 totals 15 residues. Trimming took 2 bases from V and 0 from J; bases not matched to a gene: 2. In germline, CDR1 is LNHDA, CDR2 SQIVND (reference sequence). This chain's CDR3 is CASSILAESTDTQYF. CDR3 DNA sequence: TGTGCCAGTAGTATACTAGCGGAGAGCACAGATACGCAGTATTTT.

This clonotype appeared a few times. V and J are TRBV28 and TRBJ1-6; 7 bases are shared with TRBD1. There are 14 residues in the CDR3. Per the germline V gene, CDR1 is MDHEN and CDR2 is SYDVKM. V lost 6 bases to trimming and J lost 10 bases; unmatched junction nucleotides: 9. The CDR3 here is CASSPGQAQSPLHF. CDR3 nucleotides: TGTGCCAGCAGCCCCGGACAGGCGCAGTCACCCCTCCACTTT.

This clonotype has a handful of counts. The gene calls are TRBV20-1 and TRBJ2-5; TRBD1 matches 11 bases. Germline V gives CDR1 DFQATT, CDR2 SNEGSKA (reference sequence). There are 15 residues in the CDR3. With V trimmed by 6 bases and J by 4 bases, 10 bases remained unmatched. CDR3 amino acids: CSARSGTGGGETQYF. The CDR3 DNA reads as TGCAGTGCGCGCTCCGGGACAGGGGGTGGAGAGACCCAGTACTTC.

The chain carries TRBV12-3 or TRBV12-4 and TRBJ2-7, with 8 bases matching TRBD2. This CDR3 region has 14 residues. V lost 3 bases, J lost 5 bases, and 6 bases stayed unmatched. The CDR3 sequence: CASSFTREVDEQYF. CDR3 nucleotide sequence: TGTGCCAGCAGTTTTACGCGGGAGGTCGACGAGCAGTACTTC.

The J gene is TRBJ2-7, the V gene TRBV28; 8 bases are shared with TRBD2. The CDR3 runs 15 residues. Trimming at V came to 2 bases and at J to 3 bases, leaving 6 bases not matched to a gene. Germline CDR1 is MDHEN and CDR2 is SYDVKM. CDR3 sequence: CASSLQREWVYEQYF. The DNA for the CDR3 is TGTGCCAGCAGTTTACAGCGGGAGTGGGTCTACGAGCAGTACTTC.